This TCR beta chain was profiled in a study of blood T cells in healthy people across ages (dated by TCRdb to about 2015). About the full investigation: In model experiments, template switching captured roughly one uniquely barcoded TCR beta cDNA molecule for every two T cells. Two additional independent replicas of 1 million unique cDNA reads from the same blood draw were analyzed for two donors (one aged 18 to 29 and one aged 80 or older). Donors of different ages were randomly distributed across sequencing lanes to avoid experimental bias. Four age groups were formed from the donors: young (average about 15 years), middle-aged (more than 35), aged (approximately 60) and long-lived (more than 75). Using deep sequencing normalized with unique cDNA molecular identifiers, the study measured how TCR beta repertoire diversity changes with age.

Comment on this clonotype: Its antigen is not yet known. No much larger clone is present one base from it, and per-base qualities are unavailable.

Per the germline V gene, SGHRS is the CDR1 and YFSETQ is the CDR2. From cysteine to phenylalanine, the CDR3 is 16 amino acids long. The CDR3 DNA has 48 bases and is translated from base 1. At the junction V is shortened by 4 bases and J by 14 bases; bases outside the gene matches: 21. What the work shows at the level of the full study, not this receptor alone: The percentage of naive T cells measured by flow cytometry correlated strongly with observed TCR beta diversity. Compared with the aged group, the long-lived group had more naive CD4+ T cells, fewer expanded clones and increased TCR diversity, suggesting age selection. Donor CMV infection status was unknown, potentially confounding age-related changes in expanded clonotypes. Since profiling was done on bulk unsorted PBMCs, naive and antigen-experienced compartments could not be conclusively compared. Estimates of total diversity based on one million sequenced T cells were regarded as lower bounds and as underestimates. As age increased, observed TCR beta diversity per million T cells dropped in a roughly linear way, and a significant reduction was already evident by age 40.

Receptors were amplified or captured by 5' RACE. The sample was run on an Illumina HiSeq 2500. The second PCR ran for roughly 7 to 11 cycles and used a J-beta primer mix along with a sample-barcoded 5' primer. Each TCR beta cDNA molecule received a unique molecular identifier from a template-switch 5' adaptor carrying 12 random nucleotides. Each sample yielded at least 3 million CDR3-containing paired-end reads. First-strand cDNA synthesis was performed from all RNA using the Mint cDNA synthesis kit, with priming by a TRBC-specific oligonucleotide. After uracil-DNA glycosylase treatment, a first 18-cycle PCR used universal primers M1SS and BC2_uni_R on all cDNA. As for the authors' bioinformatics: Normalization of each sample was performed by random selection of 1 million high-quality reads, each carrying a distinct molecular identifier. Reads sharing molecular identifiers were discarded rather than binned into consensus sequences. MiTCR, set to a Q25 quality threshold and the strictest error-elimination algorithm, was used for CDR3 identification, clonotype clustering and error correction. Lower-bound total TCR beta diversity was estimated with a nonparametric unseen species model using Euler transformation. TCRdb ran its own pipeline on the public reads, namely fastp trimming at Q25 and MiXCR clone calling, and kept in-frame beta chains. Rows are unified per CDR3 protein, each entry keeping the most common DNA and genes. In this record, the V and J calls reflect TCRdb's handling and not the investigators' own analysis. The sample table lists fewer than 950,000 distinct CDR3 sequences, about 55% of them with a count of one. The top ten clones comprise approximately 40% of the sample.

Systemically healthy Caucasian individuals from Russia, about 38 in total and aged about 6 to 90 years, were included as donors. Approximately 9.3 milliliters of peripheral blood were collected from each donor into EDTA-treated Vacutainer tubes. Ficoll-Paque density-gradient centrifugation was used to isolate PBMCs, with at least 6.5 million obtained per sample. Total RNA was extracted from PBMCs with Trizol reagent, with at least 5.5 micrograms obtained per sample. For every donor, an aliquot of PBMCs went through flow cytometry to measure the percentages of naive CD45RAhigh/CD27high T cells. Input material: blood. This TCR came from an older man in good health. The chain links TRBV5-1 with TRBJ2-3, and TRBD1 matches 8 of the central bases. The DNA reads as follows: TGCGCCAGCAGCGACGGACAGGGAATTGGGCACAGATACGCGTATTTT. Translated, it gives CASSDGQGIGHRYAYF.